These 19 T cell receptor beta chains originate from one sample sequenced in a study of beta chain features in type 1 diabetes (dated by TCRdb to about 2018). Paper-wide results and their limitations: Type 1 diabetes patients showed a moderate but significant shortening of TCRB CDR3 length in all four CD4+ subsets.

The library was built by means of the immunoSEQ multiplex PCR assay. The entire isolated RNA was reverse transcribed using the High Capacity cDNA Reverse Transcription Kit, and thus expressed TCRB transcripts were sequenced. TCRdb carries this immuneACCESS record with in-frame sequences only. Its versions omit some clonotypes, under half of them owing to an unresolved V gene in the studies checked, with the rest unexplained. The sample data list about 120,000 clones, and around a sixth of these were observed just once. Approximately 2.5% of the sample lies in the top ten. For these TCRs, the target antigens are not known. The sequenced sample consisted of central memory CD4+ T cells from blood. These receptors were taken from a man aged 18 to 30 with type 1 diabetes.

This clone was picked up a small number of times. In DNA, the CDR3 is TGTGCCAGCAGCTCCGGCGGACAGGGGATTTTGCTTGGAGAGACCCAGTACTTC. Residues: CASSSGGQGILLGETQYF. The rearrangement uses TRBV7-6 and TRBJ2-5; 9 positions match TRBD1. Germline values: CDR1 SGHVS, CDR2 FNYEAQ. The CDR3 totals 18 residues. V was clipped by 4 bases and J by 4 bases; unmatched bases: 16.

This chain connects TRBV10-3 to TRBJ1-1, with D possibly being TRBD1 (6 bases). The CDR3 runs 12 residues. Trimming took off 8 bases at V and 1 base at J, with 8 bases between the two ends. Germline V lookup: CDR1 ENHRY, CDR2 SYGVKD. Here the CDR3 reads CAIGGGNTEAFF. The CDR3 DNA sequence: TGTGCCATCGGAGGGGGGAACACTGAAGCTTTCTTT.

V and J are TRBV6-5 and TRBJ1-1, with D possibly TRBD1 on 6 matching bases. The CDR3 sequence is 13 residues long. Germline values: CDR1 MNHEY, CDR2 SVGAGI. Trimming stripped 5 bases from V and 7 bases from J, with 14 bases between. CDR3 amino acids: CASSKVQGFEAFF. CDR3 bases: TGTGCCAGCAGTAAAGTACAGGGCTTTGAAGCTTTCTTT.

The chain joins TRBV29-1 to TRBJ1-1, with D tentatively TRBD1 (5 bases). The germline CDR1 and CDR2 sequences are SQVTM and ANQGSEA. V lost 6 bases and J lost 1, with 12 bases in between. This CDR3 region has 13 residues. The CDR3 sequence is CSVVRGGNTEAFF. The CDR3 DNA is TGCAGCGTCGTTCGTGGGGGGAACACTGAAGCTTTCTTT.

Details on this clone: This same CDR3 is encoded by further DNA sequences in the sample. The V gene is TRBV11-2, the J gene TRBJ2-5, with D unresolved. CDR1 and CDR2 (germline): SGHAT, FQNNGV. The CDR3 has 13 amino acids. Trimming cost V 5 bases and J 4 bases, with 11 bases left between them. CDR3 coding DNA: TGTGCCAGCAGCCCTTCGGGCAGAGAGACCCAGTACTTC. It codes for CASSPSGRETQYF.

This clone was found a few times. J is TRBJ2-4 and V is TRBV9; D possibly corresponds to TRBD2 (5 bases). Germline V gene lookup returns CDR1 SGDLS and CDR2 YYNGEE. This CDR3 spans 14 amino acids. Deletions cut 4 bases from V and 9 bases from J, with 17 bases between. For the CDR3, the DNA is TGTGCCAGCAGCCGTGGGGTCCTGGAGGTCATTCAGTACTTC. Translated: CASSRGVLEVIQYF.

The rearrangement uses TRBV9 and TRBJ2-3; D possibly corresponds to TRBD1 (6 bases). Between the trimmed V and J ends, which lost 0 bases and 8 bases, there was a span of 10 bases. Germline-derived CDR1 and CDR2 are SGDLS and YYNGEE. The CDR3 runs to 13 residues. Written as DNA, the CDR3 is TGTGCCAGCAGCGTAGAGGGGGTGGGTACGCAGTATTTT. It translates to CASSVEGVGTQYF. Supplemented by reference TRBV9 and TRBJ2-3, the full variable domain reads DSGVTQTPKHLITATGQRVTLRCSPRSGDLSVYWYQQSLDQGLQFLIQYYNGEERAKGNILERFSAQQFPDLHSELNLSSLELGDSALYFCASSVEGVGTQYFGPGTRLTVL.

V and J are TRBV6-1 and TRBJ1-1; no reliable D call. This CDR3 spans 14 amino acids. V was cut by 6 bases and J by 8 bases, with 19 bases left in between. In germline, CDR1 is MNHNS, CDR2 SASEGT. The DNA for the CDR3 is TGTGCCAGCAGAGCCTGGTCAGGCGGAGGGGAAGCTTTCTTT. It specifies CASRAWSGGGEAFF.

As for this clone: This sequence is one base from a far larger clone and is likely a read error. Other DNA sequences in the same sample also yield this CDR3. V is TRBV29-1 and J is TRBJ1-1, with 7 bases matching TRBD1. There are 13 residues in the CDR3. The V gene's germline CDR1 is SQVTM and CDR2 ANQGSEA. Here the CDR3 reads CSVERVGGTEAFF. The DNA for the CDR3 is TGCAGCGTTGAACGGGTAGGGGGCACTGAAGCCTTCTTT.

The chain has TRBV25-1 and TRBJ1-1; D not certain. The CDR3 covers 12 residues. Germline values: CDR1 MGHDK, CDR2 SYGVNS. V was pared by 6 bases and J by 3 bases, with 8 bases between. CDR3: CASRQFDTEAFF. The DNA for the CDR3 is TGTGCCAGCAGACAATTCGACACTGAAGCTTTCTTT.

The V gene is TRBV11-1, the J gene TRBJ2-3; no firm D call. Germline CDR1 SGHAT, CDR2 FQDESV (reference sequence). The CDR3 covers 16 residues. The V end was cut by 6 bases, the J end by 2 bases, with 18 bases between. As DNA, the CDR3 is TGTGCCAGCAGGGGTCTGGTAAGAGGAAACACAGATACGCAGTATTTT. Amino acid sequence: CASRGLVRGNTDTQYF. The full variable domain, completed using reference TRBV11-1 and TRBJ2-3, is EAEVAQSPRYKITEKSQAVAFWCDPISGHATLYWYRQILGQGPELLVQFQDESVVDDSQLPKDRFSAERLKGVDSTLKIQPAELGDSAMYLCASRGLVRGNTDTQYFGPGTRLTVL.

The V and J genes are TRBV5-1 and TRBJ1-2, with D possibly matching TRBD1 (6 bases). V was cut by 4 bases and J by 2 bases, with 12 bases left in between. Germline V gene sequence: CDR1 SGHRS, CDR2 YFSETQ. The length of the CDR3 is 14 residues. CDR3 sequence: CASSPGQPNYGYTF. Written as DNA, the CDR3 is TGCGCCAGCAGCCCTGGACAGCCCAACTATGGCTACACCTTC.

V usage is TRBV30 and J usage is TRBJ1-3, with D hard to call. The V gene lost 4 bases and the J gene lost 0 bases, with 19 bases spanning the gap. This CDR3 has 17 amino acids. CDR1 GTSNPN and CDR2 SVGIG come from the germline V gene (reference sequence). The CDR3 nucleotides read TGTGCCTGGATGAGGTGGCAGACCAGTAGCTCTGGAAACACCATATATTTT. The encoded protein is CAWMRWQTSSSGNTIYF.

CDR3 protein: CAWSKGGELFF. CDR3 nucleotide sequence: TGTGCCTGGAGTAAGGGCGGGGAGCTGTTTTTT. This sequence joins TRBV30 and TRBJ2-2; D gene ambiguous. This CDR3 spans 11 amino acids. Germline V gene sequence: CDR1 GTSNPN, CDR2 SVGIG (reference sequence). With 2 bases removed from V and 7 bases from J, the gap between germline ends came to 5 bases.

This clone has a handful of counts. This chain joins TRBV29-1 and TRBJ2-1, with 7 nucleotides matching TRBD1. The V gene end was trimmed by 4 bases and the J gene end by 8 bases; junction bases not matched to a gene: 8. In germline, CDR1 is SQVTM, CDR2 ANQGSEA. The CDR3 spans 13 residues. The CDR3 DNA sequence: TGCAGCGTTGGGCTCGGGACAGCGTATGAGCAGTTCTTC. Amino acid sequence: CSVGLGTAYEQFF.

V is TRBV30 and J is TRBJ2-7; 7 nucleotides align to TRBD2. The germline V gene encodes CDR1 GTSNPN and CDR2 SVGIG (reference sequence). The CDR3 has 13 amino acids. V shed 3 bases and J 2 bases; nucleotides not matched to a gene: 4. The CDR3 bases are TGTGCCTGGAGGCGGGGGTCAACCTACGAGCAGTACTTC. Its protein is CAWRRGSTYEQYF.

The chain recombines TRBV27 with TRBJ2-1, with TRBD2 matching 14 bases. Germline V gene data show CDR1 as MNHEY and CDR2 as SMNVEV (reference sequence). CDR3 length equals 15 residues. V was pared by 5 bases and J by 9 bases, with 6 bases of the junction left unmatched. The DNA of the CDR3 is TGTGCCAGCAGTCCGGGACTAGCGGGAGCGGGTGAGCAGTTCTTC. It codes for CASSPGLAGAGEQFF.

Only a few counts were recorded for this clone. The chain recombines TRBV7-9 with TRBJ1-2; 7 bases are shared with TRBD1. Losses at the gene ends were 0 bases for V and 5 bases for J; bases not matched to a gene: 3. Germline assignment: CDR1 SEHNR and CDR2 FQNEAQ (reference sequence). The CDR3 loop spans 14 amino acids. The CDR3 loop is CASSLAGQIYGYTF. CDR3 nucleotide sequence: TGTGCCAGCAGCTTAGCGGGACAGATATATGGCTACACCTTC.

This clone was seen more than once but under ten times. The chain is built from TRBV15 and TRBJ2-1; 9 bases are shared with TRBD2. The CDR3 has 14 residues. V lost 4 bases to trimming and J lost 10 bases; unmatched junction nucleotides: 8. CDR1 and CDR2 (germline): LNHNV, YYDKDF (reference sequence). CDR3 region: CATSTRGGDEEQFF. The CDR3, as DNA: TGTGCCACCAGCACCCGCGGGGGGGATGAAGAGCAGTTCTTC.